These 15 T cell receptor beta chains came from one sample sequenced in a study of post-analysis software for immune sequencing data. Antigens of these TCRs are unknown. General observations from the study: About 5 TRBV segments (TRBV5-6, TRBV5-1 and TRBV20-1 among them) occurred more frequently in patients than in controls.

Sequencing libraries made from TCR beta cDNA carried unique molecular identifiers. Via MiXCR, TCRdb re-called the PCR reads, giving one row per CDR3 protein. The sample gives roughly 600,000 distinct CDR3 sequences, about 40% of which show up once; over 1.5% is in the top ten. The sample consisted of blood. These receptor sequences come from a girl under 18 with multiple sclerosis.

This clonotype was recorded a few times. The chain joins TRBV7-8 to TRBJ1-1; the D gene is possibly TRBD1 (6 bases). Germline lookup yields CDR1 SGHVS and CDR2 FQNEAQ. The CDR3 spans 17 residues. Trimming shortened V by 3 bases and J by 5 bases, and 22 bases separated the two germline ends. The CDR3 DNA reads as TGTGCCAGCAGCTTGGCGGTACAGGGTTTGGTCGGTACTGAAGCTTTCTTT. It specifies CASSLAVQGLVGTEAFF.

Here the CDR3 reads CASSYNGLADYNEQFF. CDR3 nucleotide sequence: TGTGCCAGCAGTTATAACGGACTAGCGGATTACAATGAGCAGTTCTTC. This chain links TRBV12-3 or TRBV12-4 with TRBJ2-1, with TRBD2 identical over 10 bases. The CDR3 sequence is 16 residues long. Trimming removed 4 bases from V and 4 bases from J; junction bases left unmatched: 7.

The genes are TRBV6-4 and TRBJ2-2; 7 positions match TRBD1. Looked up from germline, CDR1 is MRHNA and CDR2 is SNTAGT. After removal of 5 bases from V and 1 base from J, the junction contained 1 base not matched to a gene. The CDR3 runs 14 residues. The CDR3: CASSPGGNTGELFF. CDR3 coding DNA: TGTGCCAGCAGTCCAGGGGGGAACACCGGGGAGCTGTTTTTT.

A few counts support this clonotype. This chain uses TRBV12-3 or TRBV12-4 with TRBJ2-7; the D is unclear. The V end lost 9 bases, the J end lost 5 bases, and 14 bases lay between the germline ends. The CDR3 has 12 residues. CDR3 loop: CASARPPNEQYF. The CDR3 DNA follows: TGTGCCAGTGCCAGACCACCCAACGAGCAGTACTTC.

Only a few counts were recorded for this clonotype. This chain connects TRBV7-9 to TRBJ2-5; D is perhaps TRBD1 (5 bases). The CDR3 loop spans 12 amino acids. V lost 8 bases to trimming and J lost 3 bases, with 10 bases between them. CDR1 and CDR2 (germline): SEHNR, FQNEAQ (reference sequence). The CDR3 protein is CASSDSKETQYF. The CDR3 nucleotides are TGTGCCAGCTCTGACAGCAAAGAGACCCAGTACTTC.

Only a few counts were recorded for this clonotype. The chain employs TRBV5-1 and TRBJ2-7; possibly TRBD2 for D (5 bases). The CDR3 sequence is 12 residues long. CDR1 is SGHRS and CDR2 is YFSETQ in the germline V gene. The V and J ends lost 6 bases and 6 bases respectively, with 13 bases between them. The CDR3 spells CASNNGVSEQYF. The CDR3 DNA sequence: TGCGCCAGCAATAACGGGGTGAGCGAGCAGTACTTC.

This clonotype turned up a few times. This rearrangement joins TRBV29-1 to TRBJ2-6, with no clear D. CDR3 size: 14 residues. CDR1 is SQVTM, CDR2 ANQGSEA, per germline. Trimming stripped 5 bases from V and 0 bases from J, with 8 bases between. The CDR3 region has the DNA TGCAGCGTTCTCGGGTTCTCTGGGGCCAACGTCCTGACTTTC. Its translation: CSVLGFSGANVLTF.

The chain joins TRBV5-1 to TRBJ2-5; no clear D. Germline V CDR1 and CDR2: SGHRS, YFSETQ. The CDR3 covers 14 residues. Trimming removed 1 base at V and 5 bases at J, with 12 bases between. The CDR3 DNA follows: TGCGCCAGCAGCTTGACGGTAACACAGGAGACCCAGTACTTC. Protein product: CASSLTVTQETQYF. The complete variable domain, with remaining parts taken from reference TRBV5-1 and TRBJ2-5, reads KAGVTQTPRYLIKTRGQQVTLSCSPISGHRSVSWYQQTPGQGLQFLFEYFSETQRNKGNFPGRFSGRQFSNSRSEMNVSTLELGDSALYLCASSLTVTQETQYFGPGTRLLVL.

The chain has TRBV13 and TRBJ2-7; D gene unclear. V was trimmed by 4 bases and J by 5 bases, leaving 12 bases between them. Germline loops: CDR1 PRHDT, CDR2 FYEKMQ (reference sequence). CDR3 length: 13 residues. The CDR3: CASSSPGAHEQYF. The CDR3 DNA is TGTGCCAGCAGCTCCCCGGGTGCCCACGAGCAGTACTTC.

This clonotype was seen a handful of times. The chain has TRBV3-1 and TRBJ2-7; 10 bases match TRBD1. CDR1 and CDR2 from the germline V gene are LGHDT and YNNKEL (reference sequence). Trimming removed 0 bases from V and 3 bases from J; junction bases left unmatched: 5. The length of the CDR3 is 16 residues. DNA for the CDR3: TGTGCCAGCAGCCAAGACCGGGACAGGGGAGGCTACGAGCAGTACTTC. Its translation: CASSQDRDRGGYEQYF.

The chain carries TRBV12-3 or TRBV12-4 and TRBJ2-1, with 13 bases lining up with TRBD2. The CDR3 is made up of 19 amino acids. V lost 3 bases and J lost 4; bases outside the gene matches: 12. CDR3 coding DNA: TGTGCCAGCAGTTTGATGGGACTAGCGGGGTTCGCGATATACAATGAGCAGTTCTTC. Amino acids: CASSLMGLAGFAIYNEQFF.

The rearrangement joins TRBV6-6 to TRBJ2-2, with D maybe TRBD2 (6 bases). Germline V gene lookup returns CDR1 MNHNY and CDR2 SVGAGI (reference sequence). The CDR3 has 17 amino acids. With 6 bases removed from V and 2 bases from J, the gap between germline ends came to 19 bases. CDR3 loop: CASSTAGAGLNTGELFF. The CDR3, as DNA: TGTGCCAGCAGCACTGCCGGGGCGGGACTCAACACCGGGGAGCTGTTTTTT.

This clonotype showed up just a few times. This chain connects TRBV4-2 to TRBJ1-2; D is ambiguous. The CDR3 covers 14 residues. Germline V gives CDR1 LGHNA, CDR2 YNFKEQ. V was clipped by 1 base and J by 1 base, with 7 bases between them. The CDR3 region is CASSQGGVNYGYTF. CDR3 DNA sequence: TGTGCCAGCAGCCAAGGTGGGGTTAACTATGGCTACACCTTC.

This chain connects TRBV5-1 to TRBJ2-3, with D hard to call. Germline V gives CDR1 SGHRS, CDR2 YFSETQ. V was pared by 4 bases and J by 4 bases, with 16 bases between. The CDR3 length is 15 residues. The CDR3 loop is CASSPRTSTADTQYF. Here the CDR3 DNA reads TGCGCCAGCAGCCCCCGGACCAGTACGGCAGATACGCAGTATTTT.

V is TRBV12-3 or TRBV12-4 and J is TRBJ2-7; 14 bases agree with TRBD2. This CDR3 has 15 amino acids. The trim removed 4 bases at V and 7 bases at J, leaving 6 bases unmatched. Written as DNA, the CDR3 is TGTGCCAGCAGTTCGGGACTAGCGGGGGCCTTTGAGCAGTACTTC. Translating gives CASSSGLAGAFEQYF.